These T cell receptor beta chains were read from a single sample in a study of cytomegalovirus exposure and HLA in healthy donors. The table came from immunoSEQ multiplex PCR; TCRdb's copy has only in-frame clones and leaves some out. Counted here are approximately 110,000 clones, roughly 81% occurring once; the ten biggest clones make up approximately 1%. The material sequenced was PBMCs. These receptors originate from a woman in her thirties in good health and CMV-seronegative. Each CDR3 is given with its conserved first and last residue. Each record gives: clone size, V gene, D gene, J gene, CDR3 protein, CDR3 DNA. The D gene is left open where the match is weak. Where a row states a size, it is once, few, many or the class of an expanded clone; other rows omit it.

NA	TRBV19	NA	TRBJ2-7	CASSLGQGYEQYF	TGTGCCAGTAGTTTGGGGCAGGGCTACGAGCAGTACTTC
NA	TRBV2	TRBD2	TRBJ2-7	CASSGLAGGHEQYF	TGTGCCAGCAGTGGACTAGCGGGAGGTCACGAGCAGTACTTC
NA	TRBV25-1	TRBD1	TRBJ2-7	CASTTGGWYEQYF	TGTGCCAGCACGACAGGGGGATGGTACGAGCAGTACTTC
NA	TRBV29-1	NA	TRBJ1-1	CSVKRGTEAFF	TGCAGCGTCAAAAGGGGCACTGAAGCTTTCTTT
few	TRBV6-4	TRBD2	TRBJ2-3	CASSDQGAGGPDTQYF	TGTGCCAGCAGTGACCAAGGGGCGGGAGGGCCCGATACGCAGTATTTT
NA	TRBV5-8	NA	TRBJ1-1	CASSPTNTEAFF	TGTGCCAGCAGCCCTACTAACACTGAAGCTTTCTTT
NA	TRBV28	TRBD2	TRBJ2-1	CASSLPGTSGSYNEQFF	TGTGCCAGCAGTTTACCCGGAACTAGCGGGAGCTACAATGAGCAGTTCTTC
NA	TRBV7-2	NA	TRBJ2-7	CASSLSYEQYF	TGTGCCAGCAGCCTCTCCTACGAGCAGTACTTC
NA	TRBV5-5	TRBD1	TRBJ1-2	CASSLQGGSNYGYTF	TGTGCCAGCAGCTTGCAAGGGGGCTCTAACTATGGCTACACCTTC
NA	TRBV30	TRBD2	TRBJ2-1	CAWTPLAGGQNEQFF	TGTGCCTGGACCCCACTAGCGGGAGGGCAAAATGAGCAGTTCTTC
NA	TRBV19	NA	TRBJ1-2	CASSIWGNYGYTF	TGTGCCAGTAGTATCTGGGGCAACTATGGCTACACCTTC
NA	TRBV14	TRBD1	TRBJ2-5	CASSHPRQGRDQETQYF	TGTGCCAGCAGCCATCCTAGACAGGGGCGGGACCAAGAGACCCAGTACTTC
NA	TRBV19	NA	TRBJ1-2	CASSIEDNYYGYTF	TGTGCCAGTAGTATAGAGGACAACTACTATGGCTACACCTTC
NA	TRBV5-1	NA	TRBJ1-2	CASSSRAGAGGYTF	TGCGCCAGCAGCTCCAGGGCAGGGGCTGGCGGCTACACCTTC
NA	TRBV7-8	TRBD1	TRBJ2-5	CASSRDRGETQYF	TGTGCCAGCAGCCGGGACAGGGGGGAGACCCAGTACTTC
once	TRBV23-1	TRBD1	TRBJ2-7	CASSHRGQKYEQYF	TGCGCCAGCAGTCATAGGGGACAGAAGTACGAGCAGTACTTC
NA	TRBV30	NA	TRBJ2-7	CAWGTPRAGSAYEQYF	TGTGCCTGGGGCACCCCACGGGCGGGGAGCGCCTACGAGCAGTACTTC
NA	TRBV9	NA	TRBJ2-1	CASSVEPVATYNEQFF	TGTGCCAGCAGCGTAGAACCGGTAGCAACCTACAATGAGCAGTTCTTC
few	TRBV4-3	TRBD2	TRBJ2-1	CASSESGRLYNEQFF	TGCGCCAGCAGCGAGAGCGGGAGGCTCTACAATGAGCAGTTCTTC
NA	TRBV11-1	NA	TRBJ1-1	CASSRTPMNTEAFF	TGTGCCAGCAGCCGGACACCTATGAACACTGAAGCTTTCTTT
few	TRBV7-9	NA	TRBJ1-4	CASSSAAAATNEKLFF	TGTGCCAGCAGTTCTGCGGCGGCCGCAACTAATGAAAAACTGTTTTTT
once	TRBV10-3	TRBD1	TRBJ2-7	CAIRPGQTYEQYF	TGTGCCATCAGACCGGGACAGACATACGAGCAGTACTTC
NA	TRBV18	TRBD1	TRBJ1-5	CASSPTQGDQPQHF	TGTGCCAGCTCACCGACGCAGGGGGATCAGCCCCAGCATTTT
NA	TRBV7-6	TRBD2	TRBJ2-3	CASGPSGGQADTQYF	TGTGCCAGCGGCCCTAGCGGGGGGCAGGCAGATACGCAGTATTTT
few	TRBV2	NA	TRBJ2-3	CASRSQGLSTDTQYF	TGTGCCAGCAGATCTCAGGGACTTAGCACAGATACGCAGTATTTT
NA	TRBV19	NA	TRBJ2-1	CASSILDNEQFF	TGTGCCAGTAGTATACTCGACAATGAGCAGTTCTTC
NA	TRBV6-5	NA	TRBJ2-7	CASRDSPYEQYF	TGTGCCAGCAGGGACAGCCCCTACGAGCAGTACTTC
NA	TRBV11-3	TRBD2	TRBJ2-1	CASSLVTSGKNEQFF	TGTGCCAGCAGCTTAGTGACTAGCGGGAAAAATGAGCAGTTCTTC
once	TRBV7-2	TRBD2	TRBJ2-7	CASSLRPGTSGRATFEQYF	TGTGCCAGCAGCCTGCGTCCCGGGACTAGCGGGAGGGCCACTTTCGAGCAGTACTTC
few	TRBV6-5	NA	TRBJ1-1	CASSYAGFVGTEAFF	TGTGCCAGCAGTTACGCGGGTTTCGTGGGCACTGAAGCTTTCTTT
NA	TRBV7-2	NA	TRBJ2-1	CASSFGLKPFEQFF	TGTGCCAGCAGCTTTGGGCTAAAGCCGTTTGAGCAGTTCTTC
NA	TRBV4-1	TRBD2	TRBJ2-4	CASRSGLAGGPPKNIQYF	TGCGCCAGCAGGTCCGGACTAGCGGGAGGGCCCCCCAAAAACATTCAGTACTTC
NA	TRBV11-3	TRBD2	TRBJ2-1	CASSASSGAYNEQFF	TGTGCCAGCAGCGCCTCTAGCGGGGCCTACAATGAGCAGTTCTTC
NA	TRBV10-1	NA	TRBJ1-5	CASSDPDISNQPQHF	TGCGCCAGCAGTGACCCCGACATAAGCAATCAGCCCCAGCATTTT
NA	TRBV7-2	TRBD1	TRBJ1-1	CASSSRGQMNTEAFF	TGTGCCAGCAGCTCCAGGGGACAGATGAACACTGAAGCTTTCTTT
NA	TRBV11-2	TRBD1	TRBJ2-3	CASSRRTGVTDTQYF	TGTGCCAGCAGCCGAAGAACAGGGGTTACAGATACGCAGTATTTT
NA	TRBV5-1	TRBD2	TRBJ2-5	CASSLGLAGATTTQYF	TGCGCCAGCAGCTTGGGACTAGCGGGGGCCACTACCACCCAGTACTTC
few	TRBV6-6	TRBD1	TRBJ2-7	CASSSGTGFAYEQYF	TGTGCCAGCAGTTCCGGGACAGGGTTTGCCTACGAGCAGTACTTC
few	TRBV28	NA	TRBJ2-2	CASSLLRARGNTGELFF	TGTGCCAGCAGTTTATTGCGGGCCAGGGGGAACACCGGGGAGCTGTTTTTT
NA	TRBV6-1	NA	TRBJ2-3	CASSENPGDVGDTQYF	TGTGCCAGCAGTGAAAATCCGGGAGATGTGGGGGATACGCAGTATTTT
few	TRBV5-1	TRBD2	TRBJ2-1	CASSDPGGNEQFF	TGCGCCAGCAGCGATCCGGGGGGCAATGAGCAGTTCTTC
NA	TRBV9	NA	TRBJ1-2	CASSAQTTLNYGYTF	TGTGCCAGCAGCGCCCAGACAACTTTAAACTATGGCTACACCTTC
NA	TRBV6-5	NA	TRBJ1-3	CASSYSNRLPGNTIYF	TGTGCCAGCAGTTACTCGAACCGACTCCCTGGAAACACCATATATTTT
NA	TRBV2	TRBD1	TRBJ1-2	CASSEGQGGYGYTF	TGTGCCAGCAGTGAAGGACAGGGGGGGTATGGCTACACCTTC
few	TRBV27	NA	TRBJ2-7	CASSLVAGSIEQYF	TGTGCCAGCAGTTTGGTTGCGGGAAGCATCGAGCAGTACTTC